This note documents a single T cell receptor beta chain sequence. These data belong to a study of shared clonotypes between healthy human individuals. About the research overall: CD4 naive and CD4 memory each took three plates per donor, while CD8 naive took two and CD8 memory one.

The ends lost 3 bases at V and 7 bases at J; junction bases unmatched: 9. Germline CDR1 MDHEN, CDR2 SYDVKM. This CDR3 has 16 amino acids. Some clones are missing from TCRdb's copy, which holds only in-frame ones; the method was immunoSEQ multiplex PCR. The table has about 2 million clones, roughly 94% seen once. The chain has TRBV28 and TRBJ1-6, with 7 nucleotides matching TRBD1. This TCR derives from a man aged 18 to 29 in good health. Material for sequencing was naive CD4+ T cells sorted from blood. Subset defined: CD45RA+ positively selected. DNA of the CDR3: TGTGCCAGCAGTTTGTTTGGACAGGTGATGAATTCACCCCTCCACTTT. Amino acids: CASSLFGQVMNSPLHF.